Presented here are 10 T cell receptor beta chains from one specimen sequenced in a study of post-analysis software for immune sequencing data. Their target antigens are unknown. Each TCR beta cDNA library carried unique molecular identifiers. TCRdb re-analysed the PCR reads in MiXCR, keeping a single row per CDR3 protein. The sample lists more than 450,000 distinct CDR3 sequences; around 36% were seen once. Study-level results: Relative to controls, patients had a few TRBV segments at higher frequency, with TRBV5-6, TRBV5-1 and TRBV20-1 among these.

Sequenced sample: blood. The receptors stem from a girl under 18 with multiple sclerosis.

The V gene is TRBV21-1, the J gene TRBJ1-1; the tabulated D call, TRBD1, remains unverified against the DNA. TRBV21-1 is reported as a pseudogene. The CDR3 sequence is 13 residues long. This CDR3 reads CASDRGKNTEAFF. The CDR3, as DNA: TGTGCCAGCGACAGGGGGAAGAACACTGAAGCTTTCTTT.

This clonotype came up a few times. The CDR3 DNA is TGCGCCAGCAGCCCGGGACTAGCTCGCCAAGAGACCCAGTACTTC. Residues: CASSPGLARQETQYF. The chain combines TRBV5-1 with TRBJ2-5; 9 nucleotides match TRBD2. CDR1 and CDR2 (germline): SGHRS, YFSETQ. This CDR3 has 15 residues. J was trimmed by 1 base and V by 4 bases; bases with no gene match: 5.

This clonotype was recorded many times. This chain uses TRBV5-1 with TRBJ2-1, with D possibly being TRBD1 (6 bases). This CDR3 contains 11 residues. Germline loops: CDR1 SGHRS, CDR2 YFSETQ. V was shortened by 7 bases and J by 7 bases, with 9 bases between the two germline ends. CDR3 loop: CASGRGNEQFF. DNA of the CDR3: TGCGCCAGCGGCAGGGGTAATGAGCAGTTCTTC.

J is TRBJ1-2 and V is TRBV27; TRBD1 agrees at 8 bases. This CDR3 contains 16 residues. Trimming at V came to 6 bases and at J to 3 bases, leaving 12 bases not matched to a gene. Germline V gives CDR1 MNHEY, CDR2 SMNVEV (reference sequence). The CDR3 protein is CASRYLGDRPYYGYTF. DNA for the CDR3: TGTGCCAGCAGATACCTAGGGGACAGGCCATACTATGGCTACACCTTC.

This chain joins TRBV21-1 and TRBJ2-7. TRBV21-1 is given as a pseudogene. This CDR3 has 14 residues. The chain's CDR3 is CVSRGMVSSYEQYF. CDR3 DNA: TGTGTCAGCAGGGGAATGGTAAGCTCCTACGAGCAGTACTTC.

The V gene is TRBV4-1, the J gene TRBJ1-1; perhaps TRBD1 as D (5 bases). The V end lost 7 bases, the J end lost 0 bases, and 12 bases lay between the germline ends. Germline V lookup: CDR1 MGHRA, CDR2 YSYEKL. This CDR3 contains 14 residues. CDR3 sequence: CASNSLGVNTEAFF. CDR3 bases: TGCGCCAGCAACTCTTTAGGGGTGAACACTGAAGCTTTCTTT.

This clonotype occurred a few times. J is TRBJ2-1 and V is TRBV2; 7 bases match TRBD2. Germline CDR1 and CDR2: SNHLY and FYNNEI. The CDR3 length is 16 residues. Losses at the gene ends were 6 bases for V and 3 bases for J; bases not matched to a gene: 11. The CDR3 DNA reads TGTGCCAGCAGGCCTACAGCGCCGGGGGGCTACAATGAGCAGTTCTTC. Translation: CASRPTAPGGYNEQFF.

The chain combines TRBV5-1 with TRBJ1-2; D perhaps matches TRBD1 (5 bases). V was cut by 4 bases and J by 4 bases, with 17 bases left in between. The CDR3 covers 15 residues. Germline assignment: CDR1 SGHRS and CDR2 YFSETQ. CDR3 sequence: CASSEGTADSYGYTF. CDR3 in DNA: TGCGCCAGCAGCGAAGGGACCGCCGATTCCTATGGCTACACCTTC.

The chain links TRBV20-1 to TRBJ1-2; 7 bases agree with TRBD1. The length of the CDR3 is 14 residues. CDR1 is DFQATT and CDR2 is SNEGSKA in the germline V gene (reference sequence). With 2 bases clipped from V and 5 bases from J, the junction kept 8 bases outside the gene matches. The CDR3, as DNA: TGCAGTGCTAGAACAGACAGGGAGATTTATGGCTACACCTTC. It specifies CSARTDREIYGYTF.

The CDR3: CASSLYQGLNTEAFF. The CDR3 region has the DNA TGTGCCAGCAGCTTATACCAGGGTTTGAACACTGAAGCTTTCTTT. The chain carries TRBV7-9 and TRBJ1-1; D is perhaps TRBD1 (5 bases). V dropped 2 bases and J dropped 0 bases, with 10 bases sitting between them. The CDR3 has 15 amino acids. CDR1 and CDR2 from the germline V gene are SEHNR and FQNEAQ (reference sequence). Combining the CDR3 with reference TRBV7-9 and TRBJ1-1 gives the whole variable domain DTGVSQNPRHKITKRGQNVTFRCDPISEHNRLYWYRQTLGQGPEFLTYFQNEAQLEKSRLLSDRFSAERPKGSFSTLEIQRTEQGDSAMYLCASSLYQGLNTEAFFGQGTRLTVV.